This TCR beta chain originates from a study of CD8+CD57+ T cells in acquired aplastic anemia. Across the whole study: Sorted CD4+ and CD8+ cells yielded DNA averaging about 3.2 ug.

Study outcomes and limitations: Patients showed no significant difference from controls in CD8+ Simpson's diversity. There were roughly 28 CD8+ CDR3 sequences that occurred in both patients and controls.

The template used for profiling TCR beta VDJ and CDR3 was genomic DNA. One entry per CDR3 protein, called by TCRdb with MiXCR from the reads. The sample has 150,000 to 200,000 distinct CDR3 sequences; about 45% are singletons. Note on this clonotype: As yet, its antigen is unknown. Compared with germline, one end of the junction differs, possibly owing to a read error.

The CDR3 covers 12 residues. The V gene's germline CDR1 is LNHDA and CDR2 SQIVND (reference sequence). Flow cytometry had shown expanded CD8+CD57+ cells in the patients chosen for sequencing. The patients, all of them, had severe acquired aplastic anemia. This TCR was sampled from a human donor with aplastic anemia. The specimen was sorted CD4+, CD8+, or CD8+CD57+ T cells (not recorded which) from PBMCs. The rearrangement links TRBV19 to TRBJ2-7, with TRBD1 as a possible D gene (6 bases). The CDR3 DNA is TGTGCCGGTAGTAACAGGGTAAACGAGCAGTACTTC. This encodes CAGSNRVNEQYF.